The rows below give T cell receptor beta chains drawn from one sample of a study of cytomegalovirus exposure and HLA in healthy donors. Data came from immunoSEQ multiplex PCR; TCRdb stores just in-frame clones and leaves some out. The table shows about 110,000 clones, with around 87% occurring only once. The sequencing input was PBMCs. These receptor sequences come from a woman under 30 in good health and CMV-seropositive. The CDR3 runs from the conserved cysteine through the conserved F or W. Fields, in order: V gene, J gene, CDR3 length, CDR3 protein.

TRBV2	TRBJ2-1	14	CASTPQVSWDEQFF
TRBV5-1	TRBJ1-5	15	CASREGPYSNQPQHF
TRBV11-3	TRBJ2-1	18	CASSLVGGLAGHYNEQFF
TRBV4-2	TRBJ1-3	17	CASSLDPGQGTGNTIYF
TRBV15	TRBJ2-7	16	CATSRGTSGGPYEQYF
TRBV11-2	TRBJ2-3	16	CASSFNSGLGTDTQYF
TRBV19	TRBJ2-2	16	CASSAPGLQNTGELFF
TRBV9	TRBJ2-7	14	CASSPPRESYEQYF
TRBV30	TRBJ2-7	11	CAWSAVYEQYF
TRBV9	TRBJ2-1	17	CASSDPTGASSYNEQFF